What follows describes a single T cell receptor (beta chain). Its target antigen remains unknown. Base qualities are not provided; no much larger clone lies one nucleotide away. This entry belongs to a study of T cell responses to AZD1222 COVID-19 vaccine (dated by TCRdb to the early 2020s). About the full investigation: TCR sequencing covered more than 230 trial participants: 207 given two doses of AZD1222 and approximately 25 given two doses of MenACWY control vaccine. Enrollment into the trials was organized by age into subgroups of 18-55, 56-69 and 70-plus years, and those subgroups contained about 160, 30 and 59 TCR-sequenced participants, respectively. General conclusions and limits of the study: A significant rise in spike-specific TCR breadth and depth was observed after two AZD1222 doses relative to day 0 and relative to MenACWY recipients. The whole spike protein was spanned by vaccine-associated CD4 TCRs, and dominant responses were seen in regions 160-218 and 743-854. Conclusions about previously exposed vaccinees are limited, since just a handful of AZD1222 recipients were seropositive for SARS-CoV-2 at baseline. Because no samples from the day 14 peak response were available, repertoires could be characterized only after the peak T cell response. Participants were mostly white British, with more females than males. The authors suggested clonal diversity may have been underestimated. In the small 56-69-year group, the increase in depth fell short of significance, most likely because of low power. Reportedly, close to half of the unique spike-specific TCRs recognized epitopes lying outside the regions that are mutated in the B.1.351 and B.1.1.7 variants.

Taken with the paper, the label for time point translates to: about 28 days (+/-7) after the second vaccine dose. The sample's treatment or condition label is to be understood as: meningococcal conjugate vaccine given as trial control. Vaccinee samples came from UK trials COV001 and COV002, including a single-blind randomized controlled phase 2/3 trial of AZD1222 (ChAdOx1 nCoV-19) in healthy adults. Trial participant PBMC samples were collected at day 0 and day 28 after the second dose for TCRbeta chain sequencing. V gives up 8 bases and J gives up 3 bases, and the segment between their germline ends measures 10 bases. Inclusive of the bounding cysteine and phenylalanine, the CDR3 is 13 residues long. CDR3 DNA is the only sequence kept; it has 39 bases, read in frame from the first base. The CDR3 regions of human TCRbeta chains were subjected to immunosequencing. On the study's bioinformatics: TCRs in the repertoires were compared against a reference library of SARS-CoV-2-specific TCRs that had been generated with the MIRA antigen-specificity platform. Breadth was defined as the fraction of unique TCRs that were SARS-CoV-2-associated, and depth was defined as the fraction of total T cells that were SARS-CoV-2-associated. Using the MIRA data, every spike-specific TCR was mapped to the spike region that the TCR reacted to and assigned to either a CD4 or a CD8 class. Log10-transformed breadth and depth values were compared by one-way ANOVA with Sidak's multiple comparisons tests. The table comes from immuneACCESS by way of TCRdb, which keeps in-frame sequences with V and J called. Part of the clones is missing from these tables; in studies checked, under half for an unresolved V gene and the rest for unknown reasons. V and J calls and clone size are given by that table; D and trimming were obtained from the DNA. This sample lists 180,000 or so clones; around 93% were detected once. Clones ranked in the top ten supply about 1% of the sample.

The sample consisted of peripheral blood, taken 28 days after the second dose of the MenACWY control vaccine. Recombination joined TRBV12-3 or TRBV12-4 with TRBJ2-2, with no reliable assignment of the D segment. This clonotype was sampled from an adult who received the MenACWY meningococcal vaccine as a control. The CDR3 region reads CASRTGYTGELFF. The DNA sequence is TGTGCCAGCCGGACCGGATACACCGGGGAGCTGTTTTTT.